The 15 T cell receptor beta chains below were found in one sample sequenced in a study of beta chain features in type 1 diabetes. The antigens these receptors bind are not known. Isolated RNA was reverse transcribed in full, so expressed TCRB transcripts were sequenced. The method was immunoSEQ multiplex PCR; TCRdb's version includes in-frame clones alone and lacks a portion of them. The profile shows 600,000 to 700,000 clones, around an eighth of them singletons. Study-level findings and limits: Within each of all four CD4+ subsets, Type 1 diabetes patients had TCRB CDR3s that were moderately but significantly shorter.

Sequenced input: naive CD4+ T cells from blood. The receptors derive from a man aged 25-40 years with type 1 diabetes.

Remarks on this clone: Other DNA sequences from this sample encode an identical CDR3 as well. This rearrangement joins TRBV28 to TRBJ2-2; tentatively, D is TRBD2 (5 bases). V was trimmed by 5 bases and J by 5 bases, leaving 9 bases between them. Germline assignment: CDR1 MDHEN and CDR2 SYDVKM. This CDR3 has 13 residues. CDR3 sequence: CASSLGGTGELFF. The CDR3 DNA reads as TGTGCCAGCAGTCTTGGAGGAACCGGGGAGCTGTTTTTT.

This clone was counted between two and nine times. The rearrangement joins TRBV27 to TRBJ2-6; perhaps TRBD2 as D (5 bases). The V end was cut by 4 bases, the J end by 1 base, with 14 bases between. The germline gives CDR1 MNHEY, CDR2 SMNVEV (reference sequence). The CDR3 extends over 17 amino acids. Here the CDR3 reads CASSSLQRVSGANVLTF. CDR3 sequence (DNA): TGTGCCAGCAGTTCTCTCCAGAGGGTTTCTGGGGCCAACGTCCTGACTTTC.

This clone was counted only a few times. This rearrangement joins TRBV7-9 to TRBJ2-1; 10 bases are shared with TRBD2. This CDR3 has 14 amino acids. From germline, CDR1 is SEHNR and CDR2 FQNEAQ (reference sequence). Trimming at V came to 8 bases and at J to 5 bases, leaving 6 bases not matched to a gene. CDR3 residues: CASLSGGKDNEQFF. CDR3 sequence (DNA): TGTGCCAGCCTTAGCGGGGGGAAGGACAATGAGCAGTTCTTC.

The sample holds a few counts of this clone. The CDR3 protein is CASSIRTGGTDTQYF. The CDR3 nucleotides read TGTGCCAGCAGCATCCGGACAGGGGGCACAGATACGCAGTATTTT. The rearrangement uses TRBV5-4 and TRBJ2-3; TRBD1 aligns across 9 bases. V dropped 4 bases and J dropped 1; count of bases not matched to a gene: 4. The CDR3 spans 15 residues. Germline V lookup: CDR1 SGHNT, CDR2 YYREEE (reference sequence).

The chain is built from TRBV6-5 and TRBJ1-1; D ambiguous. In germline, CDR1 is MNHEY, CDR2 SVGAGI. Trimming stripped 6 bases from V and 1 base from J, with 6 bases between. This CDR3 has 12 residues. CDR3 DNA sequence: TGTGCCAGCAGCCCTCGGAACACTGAAGCTTTCTTT. Its protein product is CASSPRNTEAFF.

The chain is built from TRBV10-3 and TRBJ1-6; 8 nucleotides line up with TRBD1. The germline gives CDR1 ENHRY, CDR2 SYGVKD. This CDR3 is built from 15 residues. Germline trimming cut 6 bases from V and 9 bases from J; bases unmatched to any gene: 10. In DNA, the CDR3 is TGTGCCATCAGCATGGACAGGGTAGACACTTCACCCCTCCACTTT. This sequence encodes CAISMDRVDTSPLHF.

The chain recombines TRBV18 with TRBJ2-6; possibly TRBD1 for D (6 bases). CDR3 length equals 18 residues. Germline V gene data show CDR1 as KGHSH and CDR2 as LQKENI. The V and J ends lost 4 bases and 0 bases respectively, with 16 bases between them. CDR3 sequence: CASSLLPDSPSGANVLTF. CDR3 nucleotide sequence: TGTGCCAGCTCACTACTACCGGACAGCCCCTCTGGGGCCAACGTCCTGACTTTC.

CDR3 in amino acids: CASSFKQGFDIQYF. In DNA form, the CDR3 reads TGTGCCAGCAGCTTCAAACAGGGGTTTGACATTCAGTACTTC. The rearrangement joins TRBV5-4 to TRBJ2-4, with TRBD1 identical over 7 bases. Trimming took 2 bases from V and 8 from J; bases not matched to a gene: 7. Germline V gives CDR1 SGHNT, CDR2 YYREEE (reference sequence). The CDR3 is 14 residues long.

V gene TRBV9 combines with J gene TRBJ2-3; weak D call: TRBD1 (6 bases). Germline V lookup: CDR1 SGDLS, CDR2 YYNGEE. CDR3 length equals 16 residues. With 5 bases removed from V and 2 bases from J, the gap between germline ends came to 18 bases. The CDR3 sequence: CASRSRTGHITDTQYF. The CDR3 coding sequence is TGTGCCAGCAGGTCCAGAACAGGGCATATCACAGATACGCAGTATTTT.

The rearrangement uses TRBV28 and TRBJ1-2; TRBD1 might be the D (6 bases). This CDR3 has 13 residues. V was cut by 7 bases and J by 4 bases, with 13 bases left in between. CDR1 and CDR2 (germline): MDHEN, SYDVKM. The chain's CDR3 is CASTSTGTYGYTF. The CDR3 coding sequence is TGTGCCAGCACCTCCACAGGGACCTATGGCTACACCTTC.

The chain combines TRBV7-2 with TRBJ1-6; D gene ambiguous. The CDR3 length is 13 residues. The ends were cut back, 8 bases at V and 8 bases at J, with 13 bases in the middle. Looked up from germline, CDR1 is SGHTA and CDR2 is FQGNSA. The CDR3 DNA is TGTGCCAGCCGTATGAATGAGGATTCACCCCTCCACTTT. Its translation is CASRMNEDSPLHF.

V gene TRBV4-1 combines with J gene TRBJ2-5; D assignment may be TRBD1 or TRBD2 (5 bases each). Germline loops: CDR1 MGHRA, CDR2 YSYEKL. This CDR3 is built from 15 residues. The V and J ends lost 0 bases and 4 bases respectively, with 12 bases between them. CDR3 in DNA: TGCGCCAGCAGCCAAGATGGGGGTCCCGGAGAGACCCAGTACTTC. As protein: CASSQDGGPGETQYF.

V is TRBV5-1 and J is TRBJ1-1, with a possible D match to TRBD1 (6 bases). This CDR3 spans 15 amino acids. Trimming shortened V by 4 bases and J by 1 base, and 14 bases separated the two germline ends. Germline loops: CDR1 SGHRS, CDR2 YFSETQ. The CDR3 is CASSLARGGNTEAFF. For the CDR3, the DNA is TGCGCCAGCAGCCTGGCCAGGGGTGGGAACACTGAAGCTTTCTTT.

The chain employs TRBV7-2 and TRBJ1-2; no reliable D call. Trimming took off 2 bases at V and 4 bases at J, with 11 bases between the two ends. Germline V gives CDR1 SGHTA, CDR2 FQGNSA. The CDR3 loop spans 14 amino acids. CDR3 in amino acids: CASSLITATYGYTF. The CDR3 DNA reads as TGTGCCAGCAGCTTAATTACAGCCACCTATGGCTACACCTTC.

This clone appeared many times. The chain has TRBV10-3 and TRBJ2-5; no reliable D call. Trimming pared 0 bases from V and 5 bases from J, leaving 10 bases between. This CDR3 contains 14 residues. Germline V gene sequence: CDR1 ENHRY, CDR2 SYGVKD. The CDR3 DNA reads as TGTGCCATCAGTGAGTCTTCCGGGTCGGAGACCCAGTACTTC. Residues: CAISESSGSETQYF.